This T cell receptor (beta chain) was sequenced during a study of blood T cell repertoires in COVID-19. The CDR3 runs to 15 residues. Germline lookup yields CDR1 SGHTA and CDR2 FQGTGA. Trimming cost V 5 bases and J 3 bases; bases outside gene matches: 8. Recruited during active infection, patients (from Seattle) were subsequently followed longitudinally. Authors' processing steps: Reference gene primers were amplified, and this amplification served to estimate nucleated cell counts. Generated by immunoSEQ multiplex PCR, the TCRdb table keeps only in-frame clones and is missing some. V, J and clone size derive from that table, while D and trimming were established from the DNA sequence. This sample carries under 200,000 clones, more than 75% of them seen once, and the ten largest clones take about a tenth.

The clonotype comes from a woman aged 70-85 years with COVID-19, enrolled during active disease. The V call is TRBV7-3, the J call TRBJ2-7, with TRBD1 identical over 9 bases. Sequences were obtained from peripheral blood. The CDR3 sequence is CASSAQGATLYEQYF. The DNA for the CDR3 is TGTGCCAGCAGCGCACAGGGGGCGACCCTCTACGAGCAGTACTTC. Full variable domain (remainder filled in from reference TRBV7-3 and TRBJ2-7): GAGVSQTPSNKVTEKGKYVELRCDPISGHTALYWYRQSLGQGPEFLIYFQGTGAADDSGLPNDRFFAVRPEGSVSTLKIQRTERGDSAVYLCASSAQGATLYEQYFGPGTRLTVT.